This TCR beta chain was retrieved from a study of blood T cells in healthy people across ages. Study observations and caveats: The study found more naive CD4+ cells and higher diversity in long-lived than aged donors.

The authors ran a second PCR of 7 to 11 cycles using a sample-barcoded 5' primer and a J-beta primer mix. A template-switch adaptor that had 12 random nucleotides put a tag on each cDNA molecule. TCRdb passed the 5' RACE reads through MiXCR, listing each CDR3 protein once. Counted here are around 1,600,000 distinct CDR3 sequences, roughly 43% occurring once; the ten biggest clones make up around 4%. As regards this clonotype: Its matching antigen is unknown.

From germline, CDR1 is KGHSH and CDR2 LQKENI. The CDR3 covers 14 residues. V lost 3 bases and J lost 2, with 10 bases in between. The sequence came from a woman aged 18-29 years in good health. V and J are TRBV18 and TRBJ1-1; D is unclear. Sequences were obtained from blood. The CDR3 DNA sequence: TGTGCCAGCTCACCGACGGACGGAAACACTGAAGCTTTCTTT. Amino acids: CASSPTDGNTEAFF.